This TCR beta chain derives from a study of blood T cell repertoires in COVID-19. Germline CDR1 is SEHNR and CDR2 is FQNEAQ (reference sequence). V was pared by 5 bases and J by 4 bases, with 14 bases between. CDR3 length: 14 residues. Profiling relied on immunoSEQ multiplex PCR, and the TCRdb table lists in-frame clones only, not all of them. In the table there are 200,000 or so clones, over 70% of which are singletons. V is TRBV7-9 and J is TRBJ1-2; maybe TRBD1 (6 bases). The receptor comes from a man aged 60-69 years with active or convalescent COVID-19. Sample: peripheral blood. CDR3 in amino acids: CASSQGQGAYGYTF. The CDR3 nucleotides read TGTGCCAGCAGCCAGGGGCAGGGTGCCTATGGCTACACCTTC. Supplemented by reference TRBV7-9 and TRBJ1-2, the full variable domain reads DTGVSQNPRHKITKRGQNVTFRCDPISEHNRLYWYRQTLGQGPEFLTYFQNEAQLEKSRLLSDRFSAERPKGSFSTLEIQRTEQGDSAMYLCASSQGQGAYGYTFGSGTRLTVV.